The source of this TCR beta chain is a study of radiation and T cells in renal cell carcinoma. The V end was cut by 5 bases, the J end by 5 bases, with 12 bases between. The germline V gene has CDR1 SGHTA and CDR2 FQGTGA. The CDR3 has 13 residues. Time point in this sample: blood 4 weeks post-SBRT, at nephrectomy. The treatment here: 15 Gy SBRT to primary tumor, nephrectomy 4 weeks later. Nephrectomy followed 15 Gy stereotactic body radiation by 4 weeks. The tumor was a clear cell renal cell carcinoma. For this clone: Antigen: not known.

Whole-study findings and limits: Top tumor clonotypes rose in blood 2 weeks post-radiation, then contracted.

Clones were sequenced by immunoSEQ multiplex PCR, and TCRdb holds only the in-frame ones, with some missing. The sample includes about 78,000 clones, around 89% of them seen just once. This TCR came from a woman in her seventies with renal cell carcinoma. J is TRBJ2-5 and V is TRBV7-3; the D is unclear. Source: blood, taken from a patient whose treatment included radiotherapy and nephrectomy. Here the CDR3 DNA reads TGTGCCAGCAGCCGATCGGACGTGGAGACCCAGTACTTC. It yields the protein CASSRSDVETQYF.